This entry concerns a single TCR beta chain. Its antigen remains unknown. Looked up from germline, CDR1 is SGHVS and CDR2 is FQNEAQ. This CDR3 region has 14 residues. The junction had 9 bases not matched to a gene; V was cut back by 10 bases and J by 6 bases. This specimen belongs to a study of monozygotic twins with cystic fibrosis. Study-level background: Three micrograms of fragmented DNA underwent about 15 PCR cycles for library preparation.

Assay: immunoSEQ multiplex PCR; the TCRdb copy retains only in-frame clones and omits some. In the table there are approximately 7,200 clones, around 94% of which are singletons. Regarding the study as a whole: J usage was most co-twin-similar in 8 of 16 pairs, V in 13. Clonality was generally low (median around 0.01), higher in the most severe patients.

The sequencing input was blood. This chain links TRBV7-8 with TRBJ2-2, with 9 positions matching TRBD1. The origin of this receptor is a boy younger than 10 with cystic fibrosis. CDR3: CANRGPSVAGELFF. The CDR3 nucleotides read TGTGCCAACAGGGGGCCCAGCGTGGCCGGGGAGCTGTTTTTT.